A single sample gave rise to the 20 T cell receptor beta chains below, sequenced in a study of OX40 agonist ivuxolimab in advanced cancers. Library method: the immunoSEQ multiplex PCR assay. TCRdb's version of the immuneACCESS table is confined to in-frame rearrangements and falls short of the full clone set. An unresolved V gene accounts for under half of the shortfall where checked; the remainder is of unknown origin. Present in this sample are 65,000 to 100,000 clones, about 85% of which were seen just once. Less than 4.5% of the sample belongs to the ten largest clones. The sequenced sample was CD4+ or CD8+ T cells sorted from blood, obtained in a trial of the OX40 agonist ivuxolimab. Source of these receptors: an adult with an advanced solid tumor such as melanoma, head and neck, liver or kidney cancer.

The chain uses TRBV28 and TRBJ2-7; D gene unclear. The CDR3 is made up of 14 amino acids. The V end lost 4 bases, the J end lost 6 bases, and 16 bases lay between the germline ends. Germline CDR1 reads MDHEN; CDR2 reads SYDVKM. The CDR3 is CASSSPDPRPEQYF. CDR3 nucleotides: TGTGCCAGCAGTTCCCCTGATCCACGGCCCGAGCAGTACTTC.

The V call is TRBV30, the J call TRBJ1-5; D may be TRBD1 (6 bases). V lost 5 bases to trimming and J lost 4 bases, with 15 bases between them. Germline CDR1 and CDR2: GTSNPN and SVGIG (reference sequence). The CDR3 totals 14 residues. This CDR3 reads CAWQIGQSNQPQHF. For the CDR3, the DNA is TGTGCCTGGCAGATAGGACAGAGTAATCAGCCCCAGCATTTT.

The J gene is TRBJ1-4, the V gene TRBV7-3; 9 bases are a match to TRBD1. The CDR3 length is 16 residues. Germline V gene data show CDR1 as SGHTA and CDR2 as FQGTGA. Trimming removed 5 bases from V and 8 bases from J; junction bases left unmatched: 12. The CDR3 loop is CASSPGYRGLGEKLFF. As DNA, the CDR3 is TGTGCCAGCAGCCCCGGTTACAGGGGGCTAGGAGAAAAACTGTTTTTT. The full variable domain, in which reference TRBV7-3 and TRBJ1-4 provide the parts outside the CDR3, is GAGVSQTPSNKVTEKGKYVELRCDPISGHTALYWYRQSLGQGPEFLIYFQGTGAADDSGLPNDRFFAVRPEGSVSTLKIQRTERGDSAVYLCASSPGYRGLGEKLFFGSGTQLSVL.

This chain uses TRBV4-2 with TRBJ2-3; D possibly matches TRBD1 or TRBD2 (5 bases each). Germline V CDR1 and CDR2: LGHNA, YNFKEQ. The CDR3 is made up of 15 amino acids. Trimming removed 2 bases from V and 2 bases from J, with 11 bases in between. The chain's CDR3 is CASSQQRDHTDTQYF. The DNA for the CDR3 is TGTGCCAGCAGCCAACAAAGGGACCACACAGATACGCAGTATTTT.

This rearrangement joins TRBV30 to TRBJ2-7; D not certain. V was cut by 1 base and J by 6 bases, with 13 bases left in between. Germline-derived CDR1 and CDR2 are GTSNPN and SVGIG (reference sequence). CDR3 size: 13 residues. In nucleotides, the CDR3 is TGTGCCTGGAGTGCCACCGTTCTCGGCGAGCAGTACTTC. Translated: CAWSATVLGEQYF.

This clone was observed a single time. The rearrangement links TRBV7-3 to TRBJ1-1, with unresolved D. Trimming cost V 6 bases and J 1 base, with 9 bases left between them. The CDR3 length is 13 residues. Germline values: CDR1 SGHTA, CDR2 FQGTGA. CDR3: CASSMDANTEAFF. CDR3 nucleotide sequence: TGTGCCAGCAGTATGGACGCGAACACTGAAGCTTTCTTT.

The chain recombines TRBV19 with TRBJ2-7, with 8 bases matching TRBD2. This CDR3 is built from 18 residues. The germline gives CDR1 LNHDA, CDR2 SQIVND (reference sequence). Trimming removed 6 bases from V and 0 bases from J; junction bases left unmatched: 16. CDR3: CASRRDLLADSSSYEQYF. The CDR3 DNA follows: TGTGCCAGTAGGAGGGATTTACTAGCGGACTCGAGCTCCTACGAGCAGTACTTC.

The rearrangement uses TRBV27 and TRBJ2-1; the D is unclear. Germline lookup yields CDR1 MNHEY and CDR2 SMNVEV (reference sequence). Trimming removed 1 base at V and 1 base at J, with 2 bases between. CDR3 size: 13 residues. The chain's CDR3 is CASSLYSYNEQFF. CDR3 sequence (DNA): TGTGCCAGCAGTTTATATTCCTACAATGAGCAGTTCTTC.

CDR3: CASSFGNEDNEQFF. The DNA of the CDR3 is TGTGCCAGCAGTTTCGGAAATGAGGACAATGAGCAGTTCTTC. V and J are TRBV6-1 and TRBJ2-1; unclear D gene. The CDR3 consists of 14 residues. V lost 5 bases to trimming and J lost 5 bases, with 13 bases between them. From germline, CDR1 is MNHNS and CDR2 SASEGT.

The chain uses TRBV18 and TRBJ2-1; 7 bases align to TRBD2. The CDR3 spans 15 residues. The germline gives CDR1 KGHSH, CDR2 LQKENI. Trimming at V came to 6 bases and at J to 9 bases, leaving 14 bases not matched to a gene. CDR3 nucleotide sequence: TGTGCCAGCTCGGCGGAGAGCGGGGCCTTGGGTGAGCAGTTCTTC. This codes for CASSAESGALGEQFF.

In its sample, this clone is medium-sized (0.01 to 0.1%). This rearrangement joins TRBV4-2 to TRBJ1-4; 8 bases align to TRBD1. This CDR3 contains 16 residues. The V segment lost 4 bases and the J segment 8 bases; nucleotides outside the gene matches: 12. Looked up from germline, CDR1 is LGHNA and CDR2 is YNFKEQ. CDR3 sequence: CASSPKPTGEGEKLFF. The CDR3 nucleotides read TGTGCCAGCAGCCCCAAGCCGACAGGGGAAGGCGAAAAACTGTTTTTT.

The chain uses TRBV11-2 and TRBJ1-1; D not resolved. Germline CDR1 SGHAT, CDR2 FQNNGV. The CDR3 runs to 14 residues. The ends were cut back, 2 bases at V and 1 base at J, with 8 bases in the middle. The DNA of the CDR3 is TGTGCCAGCAGCTTATTTGGGGAGAACACTGAAGCTTTCTTT. It yields the protein CASSLFGENTEAFF. Looking up the rest from reference TRBV11-2 and TRBJ1-1 gives the full variable domain: EAGVAQSPRYKIIEKRQSVAFWCNPISGHATLYWYQQILGQGPKLLIQFQNNGVVDDSQLPKDRFSAERLKGVDSTLKIQPAKLEDSAVYLCASSLFGENTEAFFGQGTRLTVV.

The chain is built from TRBV4-2 and TRBJ2-7, with a tentative D call TRBD2 (5 bases). The CDR3 spans 15 residues. Trimming cost V 7 bases and J 4 bases, with 20 bases left between them. From germline, CDR1 is LGHNA and CDR2 YNFKEQ. The CDR3 DNA is TGTGCCAGCACCCTTTTCGGGGATGGAGAGTACGAGCAGTACTTC. It translates to CASTLFGDGEYEQYF.

J is TRBJ1-2 and V is TRBV2; 8 bases match TRBD1. V trimming: 3 bases; J trimming: 4 bases; junction bases outside the gene matches: 4. Germline loops: CDR1 SNHLY, CDR2 FYNNEI. This CDR3 is 14 amino acids long. As DNA, the CDR3 is TGTGCCAGCAGTGACAGGGGGCGAGGCTATGGCTACACCTTC. Residues: CASSDRGRGYGYTF.

V and J are TRBV9 and TRBJ2-3; D gene unclear. The CDR3 extends over 15 amino acids. Germline lookup yields CDR1 SGDLS and CDR2 YYNGEE. Trimming removed 3 bases at V and 0 bases at J, with 11 bases between. CDR3 nucleotides: TGTGCCAGCAGCGGGTCGGCAGGTAGCACAGATACGCAGTATTTT. It encodes CASSGSAGSTDTQYF.

This clone was found a few times. This chain joins TRBV14 and TRBJ2-3, with D unclear. With 3 bases removed from V and 0 bases from J, the gap between germline ends came to 13 bases. CDR3 length: 16 amino acids. Germline V CDR1 and CDR2: SGHDN, FVKESK. The CDR3 loop is CASSQFVGRSTDTQYF. CDR3 sequence (DNA): TGTGCCAGCAGCCAGTTCGTTGGTCGTAGCACAGATACGCAGTATTTT.

Comment on this clone: One end of the junction varies from germline; a read error may be responsible. J is TRBJ2-7 and V is TRBV30; D gene unclear. This CDR3 has 12 amino acids. Looked up from germline, CDR1 is GTSNPN and CDR2 is SVGIG (reference sequence). This chain's CDR3 is CAWSGAKGLQNF. The DNA of the CDR3 is TGTGCCTGGAGTGGCGCAAAGGGTCTGCAAAATTTC.

The gene calls are TRBV28 and TRBJ2-1; D remains ambiguous. In germline, CDR1 is MDHEN, CDR2 SYDVKM. The ends were cut back, 3 bases at V and 5 bases at J, with 5 bases in the middle. The CDR3 covers 12 residues. In DNA, the CDR3 is TGTGCCAGCAGTTTGGCTGACAATGAGCAGTTCTTC. This translates into CASSLADNEQFF.

The chain links TRBV29-1 to TRBJ2-6; D remains ambiguous. CDR3 length: 17 residues. Germline lookup yields CDR1 SQVTM and CDR2 ANQGSEA. V lost 3 bases to trimming and J lost 2 bases, with 17 bases between them. This chain's CDR3 is CSVEFTRGGPGANVLTF. CDR3 sequence (DNA): TGCAGCGTTGAGTTCACCCGCGGCGGTCCTGGGGCCAACGTCCTGACTTTC. Using reference TRBV29-1 and TRBJ2-6 for the parts outside the CDR3, the full variable domain is SAVISQKPSRDICQRGTSLTIQCQVDSQVTMMFWYRQQPGQSLTLIATANQGSEATYESGFVIDKFPISRPNLTFSTLTVSNMSPEDSSIYLCSVEFTRGGPGANVLTFGAGSRLTVL.

The chain uses TRBV4-3 and TRBJ2-5; D uncertain. The closer fit of TRBJ2-7 to the DNA end suggests the J call may be wrong. The CDR3 sequence is 15 residues long. The germline CDR1 and CDR2 sequences are LGHNA and YSLEER. The CDR3, as DNA: TGCGCCAGCAGCCAAAGCCTAGGGTCTATTTACGAGCAGTACTTC. Protein: CASSQSLGSIYEQYF.